This TCR beta chain was documented in a study of OX40 agonist ivuxolimab in advanced cancers. As for the study in general: Across the patients, intravenous ivuxolimab was delivered every 2 weeks at 0.01 to 10 mg/kg. Study-wide points: Average numbers of expanded clones were greater in CD8+ T cells than in CD4+. By week 6 at 0.1 to 3.0 mg/kg, blood CD4+ and CD8+ T cells had expanded clonally. Partial responders at 0.1-3.0 mg/kg showed near-lowest clonal expansion.

This CDR3 comprises 16 residues. V was clipped by 3 bases and J by 5 bases; unmatched bases: 10. The germline gives CDR1 LNHNV, CDR2 YYDKDF (reference sequence). This clone was seen a few times. Its antigen is unknown. TCRdb's table, derived via immunoSEQ multiplex PCR, lists solely in-frame clones and lacks some. The repertoire holds roughly 18,000 clones, with more than 75% as singletons. The rearrangement joins TRBV15 to TRBJ2-1; TRBD1 matches 7 bases. The source is an adult with an advanced solid tumor such as melanoma, head and neck, liver or kidney cancer. The specimen was CD4+ or CD8+ T cells sorted from blood, collected in a trial of the OX40 agonist ivuxolimab. This CDR3 is CATSSGRDRDHNEQFF. The CDR3 region has the DNA TGTGCCACCAGCAGTGGCCGGGACAGAGACCACAATGAGCAGTTCTTC.